These T cell receptor beta chains were read from a single sample in a study of blood T cell repertoires in COVID-19. Clones were read by immunoSEQ multiplex PCR, and TCRdb kept only the in-frame ones, dropping some. The sample yields 70,000 to 80,000 clones, about 90% seen once. The sample was peripheral blood. These receptors originate from a man aged 80 or over in a cohort sampled during active COVID-19. The CDR3 runs from the conserved cysteine through the conserved F or W. The D gene is left open where the match is weak. The size of a clone is reported for some rows only, either as once, few or many, or as a class for expanded clones.

TRBV5-1	.	TRBD1	TRBJ1-1	CANERNRDSGETEAFF	TGCGCCAACGAGCGGAACCGGGACAGTGGGGAGACTGAAGCTTTCTTT
TRBV27	.	TRBD1	TRBJ1-2	CASRRDRGGYTF	TGTGCCAGCAGACGAGACAGGGGCGGCTACACCTTC
TRBV5-5	once	.	TRBJ1-2	CASSLGQEPYGYTF	TGTGCCAGCAGCTTGGGGCAGGAACCATATGGCTACACCTTC
TRBV7-2	.	.	TRBJ1-1	CASSFRTGGGEAFF	TGTGCCAGCAGCTTCCGGACCGGGGGTGGTGAAGCTTTCTTT
TRBV3-1/TRBV3-2	.	.	TRBJ2-3	CASSRVAASDTQYF	TGTGCCAGCAGCCGAGTAGCTGCGTCAGATACGCAGTATTTT
TRBV12-5	.	TRBD1	TRBJ2-2	CASGQGQGVNTGELFF	TGTGCTAGTGGCCAGGGACAGGGGGTGAACACCGGGGAGCTGTTTTTT
TRBV7-2	.	TRBD2	TRBJ2-4	CASSRTSGGASNIQYF	TGTGCCAGCAGCAGAACTAGCGGGGGGGCGTCAAACATTCAGTACTTC
TRBV10-3	.	TRBD1	TRBJ1-1	CAISPGTGNTEAFF	TGTGCCATCAGTCCCGGGACAGGGAACACTGAAGCTTTCTTT
TRBV5-4	.	.	TRBJ2-3	CASSQGLTYPGTDTQYF	TGTGCCAGCAGCCAGGGACTTACCTACCCCGGCACAGATACGCAGTATTTT
TRBV5-6	.	TRBD1	TRBJ1-2	CASSSGTGTNYGYTF	TGTGCCAGCAGCTCTGGGACAGGAACAAACTATGGCTACACCTTC
TRBV5-5	.	TRBD2	TRBJ2-1	CASSLVPWGGKNNEQFF	TGTGCCAGCAGCTTGGTCCCATGGGGGGGGAAAAACAATGAGCAGTTCTTC
TRBV18	.	TRBD1	TRBJ1-5	CASSPTGDAYQHF	TGTGCCAGCTCACCGACAGGGGACGCTTACCAGCATTTT
TRBV7-2	.	TRBD2	TRBJ2-2	CASSLGSTSGGATGELFF	TGTGCCAGCAGCTTAGGGTCCACTAGCGGGGGGGCCACCGGGGAGCTGTTTTTT
TRBV4-3	many	.	TRBJ2-3	CASSQGDSATDTQYF	TGCGCCAGCAGCCAAGGGGACTCGGCCACAGATACGCAGTATTTT
TRBV5-1	.	TRBD1	TRBJ1-1	CASSPGVDRGAFF	TGCGCCAGCAGCCCAGGAGTGGACAGGGGAGCTTTCTTT
TRBV6-2/TRBV6-3	.	.	TRBJ2-4	CASSYSGRGQWGKNIQYF	TGTGCCAGCAGTTACTCCGGGCGGGGACAGTGGGGCAAAAACATTCAGTACTTC
TRBV9	.	.	TRBJ2-5	CASSLQVGETQYF	TGTGCCAGCAGCCTCCAGGTAGGAGAGACCCAGTACTTC
TRBV11-2	few	.	TRBJ1-2	CASSQLKPGARPYGYTF	TGTGCCAGCAGCCAACTCAAGCCAGGGGCGCGTCCCTATGGCTACACCTTC
TRBV7-9	.	.	TRBJ1-2	CASSLVELSYTF	TGTGCCAGCAGCTTAGTAGAACTGAGCTACACCTTC
TRBV29-1	few	.	TRBJ1-5	CSVGGRDQPQHF	TGCAGCGTTGGGGGGCGCGATCAGCCCCAGCATTTT
TRBV6-2/TRBV6-3	.	TRBD1	TRBJ1-5	CASSPRGQGARGNQPQHF	TGTGCCAGCAGTCCCCGGGGGCAGGGGGCGCGGGGGAATCAGCCCCAGCATTTT
TRBV13	.	TRBD1	TRBJ1-5	CASTLSVGQYDQPQHF	TGTGCCAGCACCTTATCGGTGGGACAGTATGATCAGCCCCAGCATTTT
TRBV18	.	TRBD1	TRBJ1-2	CASSPSTGESYGYTF	TGTGCCAGCTCACCATCTACAGGGGAAAGCTATGGCTACACCTTC
TRBV11-3	.	.	TRBJ2-3	CASSSTRKDTQYF	TGTGCCAGCAGCTCCACGCGAAAAGATACGCAGTATTTT
TRBV20-1	few	.	TRBJ1-1	CSASIPGGFTEAFF	TGCAGTGCTAGTATTCCGGGGGGCTTCACTGAAGCTTTCTTT
TRBV28	.	.	TRBJ2-1	CASRPRGESYNEQFF	TGTGCCAGCAGGCCAAGGGGCGAGTCCTACAATGAGCAGTTCTTC
TRBV7-3	.	TRBD1	TRBJ2-2	CASSFGTGETGELFF	TGTGCCAGCAGCTTCGGGACAGGGGAAACCGGGGAGCTGTTTTTT
TRBV3-1/TRBV3-2	once	.	TRBJ2-5	CASSPSQGLETQYF	TGTGCCAGCAGCCCGTCACAGGGATTAGAGACCCAGTACTTC